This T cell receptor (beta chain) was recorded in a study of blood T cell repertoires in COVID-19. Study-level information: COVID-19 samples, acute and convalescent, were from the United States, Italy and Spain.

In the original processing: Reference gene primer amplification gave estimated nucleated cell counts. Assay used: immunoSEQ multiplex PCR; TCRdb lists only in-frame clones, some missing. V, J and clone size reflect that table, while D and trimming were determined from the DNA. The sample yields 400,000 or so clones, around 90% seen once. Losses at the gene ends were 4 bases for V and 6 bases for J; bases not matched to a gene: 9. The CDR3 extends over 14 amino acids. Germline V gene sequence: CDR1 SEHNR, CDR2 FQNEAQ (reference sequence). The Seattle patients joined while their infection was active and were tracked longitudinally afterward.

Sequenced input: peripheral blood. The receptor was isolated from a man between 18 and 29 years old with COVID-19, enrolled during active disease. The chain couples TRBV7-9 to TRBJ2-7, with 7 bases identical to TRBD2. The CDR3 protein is CASSSGLLVFEQYF. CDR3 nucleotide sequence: TGTGCCAGCAGCTCGGGACTATTGGTTTTCGAGCAGTACTTC.